This is a list of T cell receptor beta chains from one sample in a study of blood T cell repertoires in COVID-19. Measured with immunoSEQ multiplex PCR; TCRdb has only the in-frame clones, and not every one. This table has tens of thousands of clones, roughly 83% appearing once. Sequenced sample: peripheral blood. These TCRs come from a man older than 75 with active or convalescent COVID-19. CDR3s include the opening cysteine and the closing phenylalanine or tryptophan. Each record gives: D gene, J gene, clone size, V gene, CDR3 DNA, CDR3 protein. The D gene is left open where the match is weak. The size of a clone is reported for some rows only, either as once, few or many, or as a class for expanded clones.

d_call: TRBD1; j_call: TRBJ1-5; clone_size: -; v_call: TRBV19; cdr3_nt: TGTGCCAGTAGTCCCCGGACAGGGGAGGGGTATCAGCCCCAGCATTTT; cdr3_aa: CASSPRTGEGYQPQHF
d_call: TRBD2; j_call: TRBJ2-5; clone_size: -; v_call: TRBV11-2; cdr3_nt: TGTGCCAGCAGCCCCGACGGGGGGGGCCGGGAGACCCAGTACTTC; cdr3_aa: CASSPDGGGRETQYF
d_call: TRBD2; j_call: TRBJ2-1; clone_size: -; v_call: TRBV4-2; cdr3_nt: TGTGCCAGCAGCCAAGATAAGCAGCGGGAGTTCCTGTACAATGAGCAGTTCTTC; cdr3_aa: CASSQDKQREFLYNEQFF
d_call: TRBD2; j_call: TRBJ2-3; clone_size: -; v_call: TRBV15; cdr3_nt: TGTGCCACCAGCGGGGAAAGACGGACTAGCGGGAGCACAGATACGCAGTATTTT; cdr3_aa: CATSGERRTSGSTDTQYF
d_call: TRBD1; j_call: TRBJ1-5; clone_size: -; v_call: TRBV19; cdr3_nt: TGTGCCAGTAGTACCGGGGGACAGGGGTCAAAGAATGGCAATCAGCCCCAGCATTTT; cdr3_aa: CASSTGGQGSKNGNQPQHF
d_call: TRBD2; j_call: TRBJ2-6; clone_size: -; v_call: TRBV5-1; cdr3_nt: TGCGCCAGCAGCTTGTTGACTAGCGCCTCCGGGGGGGCCAACGTCCTGACTTTC; cdr3_aa: CASSLLTSASGGANVLTF
d_call: -; j_call: TRBJ1-1; clone_size: -; v_call: TRBV6-6; cdr3_nt: TGTGCCAGCAGTCCACGAAACAGGGCTTTGAACACTGAAGCTTTCTTT; cdr3_aa: CASSPRNRALNTEAFF
d_call: -; j_call: TRBJ2-7; clone_size: -; v_call: TRBV5-1; cdr3_nt: TGCGCCAGCAGCTTGGTTTCGCTAGGGGACTACGAGCAGTACTTC; cdr3_aa: CASSLVSLGDYEQYF
d_call: -; j_call: TRBJ2-2; clone_size: -; v_call: TRBV19; cdr3_nt: TGTGCCAGTAGTCCTCTAGGTCACGGGGAGCTGTTTTTT; cdr3_aa: CASSPLGHGELFF
d_call: -; j_call: TRBJ1-6; clone_size: -; v_call: TRBV6-6; cdr3_nt: TGTGCCAGCTCCTCCGGGACAAACTATAATTCACCCCTCCACTTT; cdr3_aa: CASSSGTNYNSPLHF
d_call: -; j_call: TRBJ2-2; clone_size: -; v_call: TRBV5-1; cdr3_nt: TGCGCCAGCAGCTTGATAGCCCAGAACACCGGGGAGCTGTTTTTT; cdr3_aa: CASSLIAQNTGELFF
d_call: TRBD2; j_call: TRBJ2-5; clone_size: -; v_call: TRBV7-2; cdr3_nt: TGTGCCAGCAGCTCCCGACTAGCGGGAGTTGGGGAGACCCAGTACTTC; cdr3_aa: CASSSRLAGVGETQYF
d_call: -; j_call: TRBJ2-7; clone_size: -; v_call: TRBV5-6; cdr3_nt: TGTGCCAGCAGCTTGGAAGGAGGGTACGAGCAGTACTTC; cdr3_aa: CASSLEGGYEQYF
d_call: -; j_call: TRBJ2-5; clone_size: -; v_call: TRBV2; cdr3_nt: TGTGCCAGCGGTTCTAGCGTGTACCAAGAGACCCAGTACTTC; cdr3_aa: CASGSSVYQETQYF
d_call: -; j_call: TRBJ2-5; clone_size: -; v_call: TRBV4-1; cdr3_nt: TGCGCCAGCAGCCAAGAATTGGGTGGGCGGGGGCGGTACCAAGAGACCCAGTACTTC; cdr3_aa: CASSQELGGRGRYQETQYF
d_call: -; j_call: TRBJ2-1; clone_size: -; v_call: TRBV20-1; cdr3_nt: TGCAGTGCTAGTAGGGGGACACTTCCCGTCTCGGGCAATGAGCAGTTCTTC; cdr3_aa: CSASRGTLPVSGNEQFF
d_call: TRBD1; j_call: TRBJ2-6; clone_size: -; v_call: TRBV5-1; cdr3_nt: TGCGCCAGCAGCTCCTACGGGACAGCTTCTGGGGCCAACGTCCTGACTTTC; cdr3_aa: CASSSYGTASGANVLTF
d_call: TRBD1; j_call: TRBJ2-7; clone_size: -; v_call: TRBV12-5; cdr3_nt: TGTGCTAGTGGAGGATCCGGGACAGTCTCCTACGAGCAGTACTTC; cdr3_aa: CASGGSGTVSYEQYF
d_call: -; j_call: TRBJ1-4; clone_size: -; v_call: TRBV4-1; cdr3_nt: TGCGCCAGCAGCCAAGGGGCCGGGGGTGCTAATGAAAAACTGTTTTTT; cdr3_aa: CASSQGAGGANEKLFF
d_call: TRBD1; j_call: TRBJ2-7; clone_size: -; v_call: TRBV6-6; cdr3_nt: TGTGCCAGCAGCCGCGACAGGGTAAAGAACGAGCAGTACTTC; cdr3_aa: CASSRDRVKNEQYF
d_call: TRBD2; j_call: TRBJ2-1; clone_size: -; v_call: TRBV29-1; cdr3_nt: TGCAGCGTTGGGCAACCCGGACTAGTTTCCTACAATGAGCAGTTCTTC; cdr3_aa: CSVGQPGLVSYNEQFF
d_call: TRBD2; j_call: TRBJ2-5; clone_size: -; v_call: TRBV5-1; cdr3_nt: TGCGCCAGCAGCCCTAGGGTTGCGGGAGGGCGGGAGACCCAGTACTTC; cdr3_aa: CASSPRVAGGRETQYF
d_call: -; j_call: TRBJ2-1; clone_size: once; v_call: TRBV21-1; cdr3_nt: TGTGCCAGCAGCAAACCGCGCTTGAGGATCGGCGAATCCCGGGAGGTAGATGAGCAGTTCTTC; cdr3_aa: CASSKPRLRIGESREVDEQFF
d_call: -; j_call: TRBJ1-3; clone_size: -; v_call: TRBV30; cdr3_nt: TGTGCCTTTGGACTGACCTCTGGAAACACCATATATTTT; cdr3_aa: CAFGLTSGNTIYF
d_call: -; j_call: TRBJ2-2; clone_size: -; v_call: TRBV7-2; cdr3_nt: TGTGCCAGCAGCTTAGCGCGGTTCACCACCGGGGAGTTGTTTTTT; cdr3_aa: CASSLARFTTGELFF
d_call: TRBD1; j_call: TRBJ1-5; clone_size: -; v_call: TRBV19; cdr3_nt: TGTGCCAGTAGTACAGGGGGGCGGCAGCCCCAGCATTTT; cdr3_aa: CASSTGGRQPQHF
d_call: -; j_call: TRBJ2-7; clone_size: once; v_call: TRBV27; cdr3_nt: TGTGCCAGCAGTTTAAAATATTCGGGCGAGCAGTACTTC; cdr3_aa: CASSLKYSGEQYF